The source of this T cell receptor beta chain is a study of blood T cell repertoires in COVID-19 (dated by TCRdb to 2020 to 2022). For context, the study as a whole: The collaborator samples originated in the United States, Italy and Spain and spanned the acute and convalescent phases of COVID-19. The prospective study material was composed of cDNA or gDNA derived from T cells, B-cell-depleted T cells, or PBMCs. Deeply sampled blood TCRbeta repertoires from subjects exposed to, actively infected with, or recovered from COVID-19 were included in the dataset. A freely available public database, intended as a resource for researchers studying the immune response to SARS-CoV-2, is where the repertoires were released. The samples were drawn from two sources: the first 160 participants of the ongoing ImmuneRACE study, and 1,000 to 1,500 subjects contributed by 6 global collaborators. The sample metadata nearly always contained a de-identified subject ID, COVID-19 status, age in years and sex. HLA class I and class II types, where available, came from metadata supplied by the sample provider rather than from assay-based typing.

General conclusions and limits of the study: The quantity of clinical and demographic metadata differed by source and by participant and was supplied without curation.

The germline V gene (reference sequence) yields SSHAT for CDR1 and FNYEAQ for CDR2. The V end gives up 4 bases and the J end 9 bases, leaving 7 bases in the junction not matched to a gene. The CDR3 goes from the cysteine to the phenylalanine over 13 residues. Of the read, only the CDR3 DNA is kept; its 39 bases are in frame from base 1. The collaborating institutions used their own protocols to collect whole blood in K2EDTA tubes. For TCRbeta analysis, collaborators shipped samples as frozen whole blood, isolated PBMCs, or DNA extracted from either of those sample types. This clone was recorded a few times. Its antigen remains unidentified. No quality values exist for individual bases; no much larger clone is one base distant. TCRbeta CDR3 regions were amplified from genomic DNA by means of the immunoSEQ Assay, a bias-controlled multiplex PCR. In the original analysis: Nucleated cell counts per sample were estimated from amplification of reference gene primers within the assay. To quantify the absolute abundance of each unique TCRbeta CDR3 rearrangement, sequence reads were collapsed and filtered. For each sample, productive Simpson clonality was calculated by taking the square root of Simpson's diversity index across productive rearrangements. TCRdb's version of the immuneACCESS table is confined to in-frame rearrangements and falls short of the full clone set. An unresolved V gene accounts for under half of the shortfall where checked; the remainder is of unknown origin. That table furnishes V, J and clone size, whereas the DNA furnished D and trimming. Recorded for this sample are under 150,000 clones; approximately 80% of them occurred a single time. The biggest ten clones account for about 9.5% of the sample.

The sequence derives from a man aged 40-50 years with active or convalescent COVID-19. The sample was peripheral blood. The rearrangement combines TRBV7-7 with TRBJ2-7, and TRBD1 aligns with 9 junction nucleotides. The CDR3 protein is CASSSGQGMVQYF. The DNA sequence is given as TGTGCCAGCAGCTCCGGACAGGGGATGGTGCAGTACTTC.